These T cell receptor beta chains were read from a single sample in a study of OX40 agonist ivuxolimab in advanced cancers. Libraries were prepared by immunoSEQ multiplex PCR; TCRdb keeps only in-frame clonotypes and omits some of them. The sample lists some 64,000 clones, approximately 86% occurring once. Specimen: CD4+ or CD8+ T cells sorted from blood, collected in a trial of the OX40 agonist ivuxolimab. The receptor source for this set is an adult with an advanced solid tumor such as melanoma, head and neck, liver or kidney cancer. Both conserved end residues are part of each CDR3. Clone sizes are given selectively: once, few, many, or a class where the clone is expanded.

CDR3: CASSEYSRGGAGGYTF; V: TRBV25-1; J: TRBJ1-2; size: .
CDR3: CASSQIETDTQYF; V: TRBV4-1; J: TRBJ2-3; size: .
CDR3: CASKTSGNADTQYF; V: TRBV19; J: TRBJ2-3; size: .
CDR3: CASSFDSYNEQFF; V: TRBV5-6; J: TRBJ2-1; size: .
CDR3: CASSLGPGQNQETQYF; V: TRBV7-8; J: TRBJ2-5; size: once
CDR3: CASSLAGSSYNEQFF; V: TRBV5-1; J: TRBJ2-1; size: once
CDR3: CASSPDGLVREQYF; V: TRBV7-2; J: TRBJ2-7; size: .
CDR3: CASSRLAGSSSYNEQFF; V: TRBV4-3; J: TRBJ2-1; size: .
CDR3: CASSPQYPLSSTQYF; V: TRBV14; J: TRBJ2-3; size: .
CDR3: CAWSRPGAGKHEQYF; V: TRBV30; J: TRBJ2-7; size: .
CDR3: CSVSQGYQETQYF; V: TRBV29-1; J: TRBJ2-5; size: .
CDR3: CAWSVRVNYGYTF; V: TRBV30; J: TRBJ1-2; size: .
CDR3: CASGLQSFGRELRWNTGELFF; V: TRBV12-5; J: TRBJ2-2; size: .
CDR3: CASRPGRPLYTF; V: TRBV6-6; J: TRBJ1-2; size: .
CDR3: CASSLGWRAEQYF; V: TRBV7-2; J: .; size: .
CDR3: CASSALPVSSYNEQFF; V: TRBV6-1; J: TRBJ2-1; size: .
CDR3: CASSLVRGARADTQYF; V: TRBV5-1; J: TRBJ2-3; size: .
CDR3: CASSYRLAGGDNEQFF; V: TRBV6-6; J: TRBJ2-1; size: .
CDR3: CAISSQGEGYGYTF; V: TRBV10-3; J: TRBJ1-2; size: .
CDR3: CASSQDRDLGELFF; V: TRBV4-1; J: TRBJ2-2; size: .
CDR3: CASSVGTGGNTIYF; V: TRBV9; J: TRBJ1-3; size: .
CDR3: CASSTTRQGGGYTF; V: TRBV19; J: TRBJ1-2; size: .
CDR3: CASSLDRGAETQYF; V: TRBV7-3; J: TRBJ2-5; size: .
CDR3: CATSRGQGSYNEQFF; V: TRBV15; J: TRBJ2-1; size: .
CDR3: CASSDRDRGVVADTQYF; V: TRBV7-2; J: TRBJ2-3; size: .
CDR3: CASSSLRDLSYNEQFF; V: TRBV11-2; J: TRBJ2-1; size: .